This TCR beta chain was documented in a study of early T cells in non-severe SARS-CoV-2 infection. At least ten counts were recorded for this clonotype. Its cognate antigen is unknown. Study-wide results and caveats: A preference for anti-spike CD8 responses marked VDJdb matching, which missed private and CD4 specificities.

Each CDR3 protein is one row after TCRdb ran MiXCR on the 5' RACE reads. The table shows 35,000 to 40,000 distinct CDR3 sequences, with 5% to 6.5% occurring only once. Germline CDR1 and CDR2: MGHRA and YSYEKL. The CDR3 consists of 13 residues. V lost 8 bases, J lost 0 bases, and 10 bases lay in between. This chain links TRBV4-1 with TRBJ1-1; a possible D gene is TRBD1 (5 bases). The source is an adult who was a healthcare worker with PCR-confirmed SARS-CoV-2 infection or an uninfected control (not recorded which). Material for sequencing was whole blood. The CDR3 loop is CASRGVMNTEAFF. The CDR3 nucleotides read TGCGCCAGCCGGGGGGTCATGAACACTGAAGCTTTCTTT.